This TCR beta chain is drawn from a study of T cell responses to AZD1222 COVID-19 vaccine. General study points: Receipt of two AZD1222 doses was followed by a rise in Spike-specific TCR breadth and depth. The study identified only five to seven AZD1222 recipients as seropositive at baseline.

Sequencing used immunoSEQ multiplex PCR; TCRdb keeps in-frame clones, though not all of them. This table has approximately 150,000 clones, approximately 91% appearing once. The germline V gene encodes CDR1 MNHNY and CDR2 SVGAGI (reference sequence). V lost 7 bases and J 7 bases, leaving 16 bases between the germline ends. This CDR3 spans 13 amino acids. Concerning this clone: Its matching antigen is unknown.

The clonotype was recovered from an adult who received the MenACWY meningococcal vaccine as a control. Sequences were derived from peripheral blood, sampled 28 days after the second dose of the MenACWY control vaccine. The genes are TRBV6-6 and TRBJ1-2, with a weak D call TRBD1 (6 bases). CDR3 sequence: CASILLTGSGYTF. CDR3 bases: TGTGCCAGCATTCTCCTAACAGGGTCTGGCTACACCTTC.